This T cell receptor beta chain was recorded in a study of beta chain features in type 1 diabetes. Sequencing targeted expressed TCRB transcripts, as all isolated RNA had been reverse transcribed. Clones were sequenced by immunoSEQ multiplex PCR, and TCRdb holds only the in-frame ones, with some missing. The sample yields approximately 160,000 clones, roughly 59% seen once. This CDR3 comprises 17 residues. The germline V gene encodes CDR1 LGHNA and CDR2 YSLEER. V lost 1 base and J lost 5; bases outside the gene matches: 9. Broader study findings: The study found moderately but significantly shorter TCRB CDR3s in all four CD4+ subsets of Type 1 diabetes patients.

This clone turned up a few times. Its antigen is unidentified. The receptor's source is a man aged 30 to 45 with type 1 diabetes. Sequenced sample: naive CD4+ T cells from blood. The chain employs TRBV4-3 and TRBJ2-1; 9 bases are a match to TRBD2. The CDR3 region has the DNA TGCGCCAGCAGCCAAGGTCGCCCGGGACTAGCAAACAATGAGCAGTTCTTC. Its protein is CASSQGRPGLANNEQFF.